This T cell receptor beta chain is drawn from a study of CD8 T cells in ankylosing spondylitis. A single record per CDR3 protein comes from TCRdb applying MiXCR to the 5' RACE reads. The sample consists of approximately 13,000 distinct CDR3 sequences, about 2.7% of them appearing once. This clonotype has at least ten counts. Germline V CDR1 and CDR2: SGDLS, YYNGEE. Between the trimmed V and J ends, which lost 4 bases and 2 bases, there was a span of 8 bases. The CDR3 has 13 residues. The genes are TRBV9 and TRBJ2-3; D gene unclear. The TCR sequence derives from a male donor with ankylosing spondylitis or in good health (not recorded which). The sequenced sample consisted of blood, either unsorted or a sorted T cell fraction (not recorded which). The DNA for the CDR3 is TGTGCCAGCAGCCCCCAGTCCACAGATACGCAGTATTTT. Translated: CASSPQSTDTQYF.